The sequence of this T cell receptor beta chain was determined in a study of beta chain features in type 1 diabetes. Study-level findings and limits: A moderate, significant TCRB CDR3 shortening appeared in type 1 diabetes across four CD4+ subsets. Whether TCRB rearrangement is influenced by HLA type was left unresolved in this analysis. Shorter templates might be favored by PCR, and equally so in patients and in controls.

With regard to this clone: Its antigen is not known.

The germline V gene has CDR1 SGDLS and CDR2 YYNGEE. Trimming took off 0 bases at V and 5 bases at J, with 11 bases between the two ends. The CDR3 extends over 14 amino acids. Every bit of the isolated RNA underwent reverse transcription, so sequencing read expressed TCRB transcripts. Libraries were prepared by immunoSEQ multiplex PCR; TCRdb keeps only in-frame clonotypes and omits some of them. Here the sample spans 500,000 to 800,000 clones, around an eighth being singletons. Cells sorted by CD45RO/CCR7/CD25/CD127/CD95/CD27 comprised CD4+ naive, central memory, regulatory and stem cell-like memory cells. Purity (above 98%) was reached by all sorted populations.

V is TRBV9 and J is TRBJ1-1; perhaps TRBD1 as D (5 bases). The origin of this receptor is a man younger than 45 with type 1 diabetes. The source material was naive CD4+ T cells from blood. CDR3 protein: CASSVGNGGTEAFF. As DNA, the CDR3 is TGTGCCAGCAGCGTAGGGAATGGGGGGACTGAAGCTTTCTTT.